One sample yielded the 15 T cell receptor beta chains listed below, sequenced in a study of cytomegalovirus exposure and HLA in healthy donors. The primer mix had 60 Vbeta and 13 Jbeta primers. This table comes from immunoSEQ multiplex PCR, and its TCRdb copy is limited to in-frame clones, with some not included. This table has about 98,000 clones, approximately 83% appearing once. Sequenced: PBMCs. The receptors originated from a female donor in good health and CMV-seropositive.

The chain couples TRBV4-2 to TRBJ2-7, with TRBD1 matching 10 bases. Trimming at V came to 0 bases and at J to 3 bases, leaving 2 bases not matched to a gene. In germline, CDR1 is LGHNA, CDR2 YNFKEQ. The CDR3 has 15 amino acids. CDR3 sequence reads: CASSQDRTGGYEQYF. The CDR3 bases are TGTGCCAGCAGCCAAGATAGGACAGGGGGCTACGAGCAGTACTTC.

This rearrangement joins TRBV19 to TRBJ2-3, with D perhaps TRBD1 (6 bases). CDR1 and CDR2 (germline): LNHDA, SQIVND (reference sequence). This CDR3 comprises 16 residues. V was shortened by 9 bases and J by 6 bases, with 25 bases between the two germline ends. CDR3 sequence (DNA): TGTGCCAGAATCCCGGGACACCCCAAGTTATCCGATACGCAGTATTTT. This codes for CARIPGHPKLSDTQYF.

The chain combines TRBV5-1 with TRBJ1-4, with a possible D match to TRBD1 (5 bases). Between the trimmed V and J ends, which lost 6 bases and 6 bases, there was a span of 24 bases. Germline loops: CDR1 SGHRS, CDR2 YFSETQ. This CDR3 has 17 amino acids. CDR3 sequence (DNA): TGCGCCAGCAAGGAAAGGGGAGGCCCAGGGTGGGATGAAAAACTGTTTTTT. Translated, it gives CASKERGGPGWDEKLFF. Using reference TRBV5-1 and TRBJ1-4 for the parts outside the CDR3, the full variable domain is KAGVTQTPRYLIKTRGQQVTLSCSPISGHRSVSWYQQTPGQGLQFLFEYFSETQRNKGNFPGRFSGRQFSNSRSEMNVSTLELGDSALYLCASKERGGPGWDEKLFFGSGTQLSVL.

The gene calls are TRBV19 and TRBJ2-7, with TRBD2 matching 8 bases. CDR1 LNHDA and CDR2 SQIVND come from the germline V gene (reference sequence). V gave up 2 bases and J gave up 3 bases; unmatched junction bases: 6. This CDR3 has 15 residues. The CDR3 is CASSIQAGEGYEQYF. The CDR3 DNA is TGTGCCAGTAGTATACAAGCGGGAGAGGGCTACGAGCAGTACTTC.

This clone was recorded only once. The gene calls are TRBV4-1 and TRBJ2-5; 12 bases line up with TRBD2. The CDR3 runs to 18 residues. Unmatched junction bases numbered 8, after V lost 3 bases and J lost 0 bases. Germline V gene lookup returns CDR1 MGHRA and CDR2 YSYEKL. CDR3: CASSQYGGTSGHQETQYF. The CDR3 DNA follows: TGCGCCAGCAGCCAGTATGGTGGGACTAGCGGGCACCAAGAGACCCAGTACTTC.

The chain employs TRBV5-4 and TRBJ2-5, with 13 bases identical to TRBD2. CDR3 length equals 18 residues. Trimming removed 0 bases from V and 4 bases from J; junction bases left unmatched: 9. Germline CDR1 is SGHNT and CDR2 is YYREEE (reference sequence). The CDR3 DNA reads as TGTGCCAGCAGCTTGGACCTTTGGACTAGCGGGAGTGCAGAGACCCAGTACTTC. Amino acids: CASSLDLWTSGSAETQYF.

The gene calls are TRBV6-5 and TRBJ2-7; tentatively, D is TRBD2 (6 bases). Germline CDR1 MNHEY, CDR2 SVGAGI. Trimming removed 6 bases at V and 2 bases at J, with 14 bases between. This CDR3 contains 14 residues. The CDR3 reads CASSSYGRTYEQYF. The CDR3 nucleotides are TGTGCCAGCAGCTCTTATGGGAGGACCTACGAGCAGTACTTC.

CDR3 loop: CASSEGTGGGEAFF. The CDR3 nucleotides are TGTGCCAGCAGCGAGGGGACAGGGGGCGGTGAAGCTTTCTTT. The rearrangement links TRBV9 to TRBJ1-1, with TRBD1 matching 12 bases. The germline CDR1 and CDR2 sequences are SGDLS and YYNGEE. V gave up 3 bases and J gave up 7 bases; unmatched junction bases: 4. The CDR3 contains 14 residues.

This chain joins TRBV7-9 and TRBJ2-1; a weak D match, TRBD2 (6 bases). Germline loops: CDR1 SEHNR, CDR2 FQNEAQ (reference sequence). Trimming removed 5 bases from V and 10 bases from J, with 9 bases in between. The CDR3 length is 11 residues. The CDR3 DNA reads as TGTGCCAGCAGCAAAACTAGCGAGCAGTTCTTC. This encodes CASSKTSEQFF.

This clone turned up a few times. The rearrangement links TRBV19 to TRBJ2-2; D unresolved. V was shortened by 3 bases and J by 4 bases, with 12 bases between the two germline ends. Germline V gene sequence: CDR1 LNHDA, CDR2 SQIVND (reference sequence). CDR3 length: 15 amino acids. CDR3 bases: TGTGCCAGTAGTATTGAACTGACGGGCACCGGGGAGCTGTTTTTT. Its protein is CASSIELTGTGELFF.

The chain carries TRBV29-1 and TRBJ1-2; maybe TRBD1 (6 bases). With 4 bases removed from V and 4 bases from J, the gap between germline ends came to 13 bases. The CDR3 runs to 13 residues. Germline CDR1 is SQVTM and CDR2 is ANQGSEA. The CDR3 DNA reads TGCAGCGTTGGTCTGGGGGCGGGCTATGGCTACACCTTC. It yields the protein CSVGLGAGYGYTF. The full variable domain, its missing parts supplied by reference TRBV29-1 and TRBJ1-2, is SAVISQKPSRDICQRGTSLTIQCQVDSQVTMMFWYRQQPGQSLTLIATANQGSEATYESGFVIDKFPISRPNLTFSTLTVSNMSPEDSSIYLCSVGLGAGYGYTFGSGTRLTVV.

A word on this clone: At the DNA level, this CDR3 is encoded by other sequences in the same sample as well. The chain recombines TRBV5-1 with TRBJ1-6, with TRBD1 as a possible D gene (5 bases). Germline CDR1 is SGHRS and CDR2 is YFSETQ. Trimming cost V 0 bases and J 9 bases, with 10 bases left between them. This CDR3 spans 14 amino acids. In DNA form, the CDR3 reads TGCGCCAGCAGCTTGGGTCAGGGAGGTTCACCCCTCCACTTT. Amino acids: CASSLGQGGSPLHF.

The chain recombines TRBV9 with TRBJ2-1, with D unclear. The CDR3 contains 11 residues. Germline V gene sequence: CDR1 SGDLS, CDR2 YYNGEE. The germline V and J ends were trimmed by 0 bases and 13 bases, with 8 bases remaining between them. The CDR3 nucleotides are TGTGCCAGCAGCGTAGGGGCAGTTCAGTTCTTC. It specifies CASSVGAVQFF.

V is TRBV6-1 and J is TRBJ2-7; TRBD1 aligns across 7 bases. V shed 3 bases and J 3 bases; nucleotides not matched to a gene: 11. The CDR3 consists of 16 residues. The germline gives CDR1 MNHNS, CDR2 SASEGT. This CDR3 reads CASSEELTGSFYEQYF. CDR3 DNA sequence: TGTGCCAGCAGTGAGGAGCTGACAGGGTCTTTCTACGAGCAGTACTTC.

This clone was observed a handful of times. The genes are TRBV6-5 and TRBJ2-7; possible D gene TRBD2, 5 bases. The V gene's germline CDR1 is MNHEY and CDR2 SVGAGI. The CDR3 loop spans 14 amino acids. V was cut by 7 bases and J by 0 bases, with 13 bases left in between. CDR3 sequence reads: CASTPPGDSYEQYF. The CDR3 DNA follows: TGTGCCAGCACCCCCCCCGGGGACTCCTACGAGCAGTACTTC.